The 5 T cell receptor beta chains presented below share a single source sample, sequenced in a study of T-cell reconstitution after alpha-beta-depleted transplantation in children. Using unique molecular identifiers, the investigators prepared the TCRbeta library. From the PCR reads, TCRdb called clonotypes with MiXCR, one entry per CDR3 protein. The sample lists about 980,000 distinct CDR3 sequences; about 31% were seen once. The input for sequencing was PBMCs, mostly from graft donor cells, taken 360 days after TCRalphabeta/CD19-depleted stem cell transplant. The receptors shown here come from a boy under two years old who had a stem cell transplant for SCID, so the T cells may come from the graft donor.

Written as DNA, the CDR3 is TGTGCCATCAGTGAAATTAGGGCTTACGAGCAGTACTTC. Protein sequence: CAISEIRAYEQYF. This chain joins TRBV10-3 and TRBJ2-7; D unresolved. CDR3 length: 13 residues. Germline V CDR1 and CDR2: ENHRY, SYGVKD. Deletions cut 3 bases from V and 4 bases from J, with 10 bases between.

CDR3 region: CASSQTSGGAHTDTQYF. The DNA for the CDR3 is TGTGCCAGCAGTCAAACTAGCGGGGGGGCTCACACAGATACGCAGTATTTT. This chain uses TRBV28 with TRBJ2-3; 13 nucleotides match TRBD2. The CDR3 covers 17 residues. Germline trimming cut 5 bases from V and 2 bases from J; bases unmatched to any gene: 7. Germline V lookup: CDR1 MDHEN, CDR2 SYDVKM.

The gene calls are TRBV4-3 and TRBJ1-1; D not resolved. Germline V gene lookup returns CDR1 LGHNA and CDR2 YSLEER. Trimming left V 4 bases short and J 1 base short, with 10 bases between. The CDR3 is made up of 14 amino acids. The CDR3 coding sequence is TGCGCCAGCAGCCCCACACCTGAGAACACTGAAGCTTTCTTT. This sequence encodes CASSPTPENTEAFF.

The table lists this clonotype with many counts. For the CDR3, the DNA is TGCGCCAGCAGCCAAGCAGCACTAGCGGGGGCCTACAATGAGCAGTTCTTC. Its protein is CASSQAALAGAYNEQFF. The J gene is TRBJ2-1, the V gene TRBV4-3, with 11 bases fitting TRBD2. The germline V gene has CDR1 LGHNA and CDR2 YSLEER. V lost 1 base and J lost 2; bases outside the gene matches: 4. There are 17 residues in the CDR3.

This clonotype has just a few counts. The gene calls are TRBV10-3 and TRBJ2-3; D perhaps matches TRBD1 (6 bases). The length of the CDR3 is 15 residues. The V and J ends lost 0 bases and 2 bases respectively, with 9 bases between them. CDR1 is ENHRY, CDR2 SYGVKD, per germline. The CDR3 sequence: CAISESDRFTDTQYF. The CDR3 DNA sequence: TGTGCCATCAGTGAGTCGGACAGATTCACAGATACGCAGTATTTT.